The source of this T cell receptor (beta chain) is a study of T cells after yellow fever vaccination. TCRdb reprocessed the 5' RACE reads via MiXCR and lists one record per CDR3 protein. This sample has hundreds of thousands of distinct CDR3 sequences, with approximately 13% found just once. The CDR3 runs 14 residues. This clonotype was observed a handful of times. The material sequenced was PBMCs, taken on the day of the yellow fever booster vaccination. The clonotype comes from a man aged 30 to 45 who received the YFV17D yellow fever vaccine. This sequence joins TRBV21-1 and TRBJ2-5; no DNA check was done on the table's D call, TRBD1. TRBV21-1 is deemed a pseudogene. The CDR3: CASYDGGRGETQYF. As DNA, the CDR3 is TGTGCCAGCTACGACGGGGGGAGAGGTGAGACCCAGTACTTC.